These 8 T cell receptor beta chains share one sample of origin, sequenced in a study of blood T cell repertoires in COVID-19. TCRdb's copy holds only in-frame clones and misses some; the assay was immunoSEQ multiplex PCR. The sample holds some 65,000 clones, more than 60% seen once. The sample was peripheral blood. The receptors shown here come from a woman aged 70-85 years with acute or convalescent COVID-19.

This chain connects TRBV7-8 to TRBJ2-3; TRBD2 might be the D (6 bases). The CDR3 loop spans 16 amino acids. The germline V and J ends were trimmed by 2 bases and 0 bases, with 12 bases remaining between them. Germline-derived CDR1 and CDR2 are SGHVS and FQNEAQ. The CDR3 spells CASSLRLEFSTDTQYF. For the CDR3, the DNA is TGTGCCAGCAGCTTAAGACTAGAGTTTAGCACAGATACGCAGTATTTT.

The chain is built from TRBV9 and TRBJ1-3, with 8 bases fitting TRBD1. Germline trimming cut 4 bases from V and 0 bases from J; bases unmatched to any gene: 6. The CDR3 extends over 16 amino acids. The germline gives CDR1 SGDLS, CDR2 YYNGEE. CDR3 loop: CASSRGTGPSGNTIYF. CDR3 nucleotide sequence: TGTGCCAGCAGCAGGGGGACAGGTCCCTCTGGAAACACCATATATTTT.

This clone was picked up one time. This chain connects TRBV5-6 to TRBJ2-1, with TRBD2 matching over 11 bases. V shed 0 bases and J 1 base; nucleotides not matched to a gene: 6. Per the germline V gene, CDR1 is SGHDT and CDR2 is YYEEEE. The CDR3 consists of 18 residues. The CDR3 is CASSLVAGGQISYNEQFF. The CDR3 DNA sequence: TGTGCCAGCAGCTTGGTAGCGGGGGGGCAAATTTCCTACAATGAGCAGTTCTTC.

The rearrangement uses TRBV5-1 and TRBJ2-7, with D possibly TRBD1 on 5 matching bases. The CDR3 runs to 15 residues. Germline CDR1 and CDR2: SGHRS and YFSETQ. The V end was cut by 1 base, the J end by 5 bases, with 16 bases between. The CDR3 spells CASSLISGNLNEQYF. As DNA, the CDR3 is TGCGCCAGCAGCTTGATTTCAGGGAATCTCAACGAGCAGTACTTC.

This chain's CDR3 is CASSPGQGYTGELFF. CDR3 sequence (DNA): TGTGCCAGCAGCCCCGGACAGGGTTACACCGGGGAGCTGTTTTTT. The chain combines TRBV11-3 with TRBJ2-2, with 8 bases that match TRBD1. This CDR3 region has 15 residues. Germline V gene data show CDR1 as SGHNT and CDR2 as YENEEA. The V and J ends lost 5 bases and 3 bases, in that order; junction bases with no gene match: 5. Drawing the rest from reference TRBV11-3 and TRBJ2-2, the complete variable domain is EAGVVQSPRYKIIEKKQPVAFWCNPISGHNTLYWYLQNLGQGPELLIRYENEEAVDDSQLPKDRFSAERLKGVDSTLKIQPAELGDSAVYLCASSPGQGYTGELFFGEGSRLTVL.

The chain has TRBV3-1 (or the pseudogene TRBV3-2) and TRBJ1-2, with 7 bases lining up with TRBD1. CDR1 and CDR2 from the germline V gene are LGHDT and YNNKEL (reference sequence). The CDR3 is made up of 12 amino acids. Germline trimming cut 6 bases from V and 8 bases from J; bases unmatched to any gene: 6. The CDR3 coding sequence is TGTGCCAGCAGTCCGACAGGGAGCGGCTACACCTTC. This encodes CASSPTGSGYTF.

This chain uses TRBV3-1 (or the pseudogene TRBV3-2) with TRBJ2-3; tentative D call: TRBD2 (5 bases). V was shortened by 4 bases and J by 1 base, with 15 bases between the two germline ends. The CDR3 has 16 residues. Germline CDR1 and CDR2: LGHDT and YNNKEL (reference sequence). The chain's CDR3 is CASSPQLVPGTDTQYF. The DNA of the CDR3 is TGTGCCAGCAGCCCCCAACTAGTGCCGGGCACAGATACGCAGTATTTT.

The gene calls are TRBV2 and TRBJ2-5; TRBD1 matches 7 bases. V dropped 8 bases and J dropped 2; count of bases not matched to a gene: 8. Germline CDR1 is SNHLY and CDR2 is FYNNEI. The CDR3 is 14 residues long. The CDR3 region is CASLLDRRQETQYF. In nucleotides, the CDR3 is TGTGCCAGCCTCCTGGACAGGAGGCAAGAGACCCAGTACTTC.